Below, one T cell receptor beta chain is given with its context. Antigen specificity is unknown. The data originate from a study of identical twins. Study-level findings and limits: In beta out-of-frame sequences, the excess sharing between twins was weaker. Twin sharing of out-of-frame TCR alpha was underestimated by models in monozygotic pairs.

This CDR3 spans 15 amino acids. The V gene lost 6 bases and the J gene lost 8 bases, with 21 bases spanning the gap. The germline V gene encodes CDR1 SGDLS and CDR2 YYNGEE. Template switching added a universal primer binding site, and final cDNA carried unique molecular identifiers. TCRdb called the 5' RACE reads again in MiXCR, with one record for every CDR3 protein. The table records 210,000 or so distinct CDR3 sequences, around 8.1% of them present only once. The same sample was also used in a study of yellow fever vaccine responses in identical twins.

The chain combines TRBV9 with TRBJ2-1; a possible D gene is TRBD1 (5 bases). Sequences were obtained from memory (CD45RO+) T cells sorted from blood. The receptor was derived from a woman aged 18-29 years in good health. The CDR3 reads CASNPTGQLWDEQFF. DNA for the CDR3: TGTGCCAGCAACCCTACAGGCCAACTTTGGGATGAGCAGTTCTTC. Full variable domain (outside the CDR3, taken from reference TRBV9 and TRBJ2-1): DSGVTQTPKHLITATGQRVTLRCSPRSGDLSVYWYQQSLDQGLQFLIQYYNGEERAKGNILERFSAQQFPDLHSELNLSSLELGDSALYFCASNPTGQLWDEQFFGPGTRLTVL.